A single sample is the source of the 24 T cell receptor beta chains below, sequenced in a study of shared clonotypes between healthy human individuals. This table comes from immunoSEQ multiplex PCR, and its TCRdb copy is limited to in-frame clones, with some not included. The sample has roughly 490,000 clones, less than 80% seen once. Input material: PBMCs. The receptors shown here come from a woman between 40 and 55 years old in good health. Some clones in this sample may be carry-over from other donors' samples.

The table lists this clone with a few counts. CDR3 DNA sequence: TGTGCCAGCAGCCCCCAGACAGGCTACGAGCAGTACTTC. This codes for CASSPQTGYEQYF. The rearrangement uses TRBV9 and TRBJ2-7; D may be TRBD1 (6 bases). CDR3 length: 13 residues. Germline V gene data show CDR1 as SGDLS and CDR2 as YYNGEE. V was clipped by 4 bases and J by 3 bases, with 11 bases between them.

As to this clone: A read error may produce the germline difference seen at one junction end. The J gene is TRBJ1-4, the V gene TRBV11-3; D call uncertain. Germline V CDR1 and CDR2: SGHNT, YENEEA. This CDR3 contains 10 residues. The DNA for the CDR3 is TGTGCCAGCAGCACCTACGAACTGCTTTTT. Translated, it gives CASSTYELLF.

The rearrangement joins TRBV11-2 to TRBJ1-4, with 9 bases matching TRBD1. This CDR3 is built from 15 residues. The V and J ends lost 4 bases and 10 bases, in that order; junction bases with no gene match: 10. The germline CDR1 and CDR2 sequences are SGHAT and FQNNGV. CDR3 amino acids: CASSWSGDRARKLFF. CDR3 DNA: TGTGCCAGCAGCTGGTCCGGGGACAGGGCTAGAAAACTGTTTTTT.

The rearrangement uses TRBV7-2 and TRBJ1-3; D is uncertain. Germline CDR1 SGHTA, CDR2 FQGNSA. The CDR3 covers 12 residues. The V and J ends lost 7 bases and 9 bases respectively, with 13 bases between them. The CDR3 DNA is TGTGCCAGCACCCTTAGGACGGGCACCATATATTTT. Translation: CASTLRTGTIYF.

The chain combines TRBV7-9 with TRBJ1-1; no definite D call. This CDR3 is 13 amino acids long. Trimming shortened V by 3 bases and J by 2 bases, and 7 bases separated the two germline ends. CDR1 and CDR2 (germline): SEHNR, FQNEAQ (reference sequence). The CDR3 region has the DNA TGTGCCAGCAGCTTGTTCGAAAACACTGAAGCTTTCTTT. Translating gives CASSLFENTEAFF.

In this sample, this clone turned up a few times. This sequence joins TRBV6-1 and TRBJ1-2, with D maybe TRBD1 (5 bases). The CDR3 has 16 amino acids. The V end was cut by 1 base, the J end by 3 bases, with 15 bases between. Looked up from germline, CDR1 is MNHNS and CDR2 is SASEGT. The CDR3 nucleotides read TGTGCCAGCAGTGAAGGAGATTGGGGGGAGGACTATGGCTACACCTTC. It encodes CASSEGDWGEDYGYTF.

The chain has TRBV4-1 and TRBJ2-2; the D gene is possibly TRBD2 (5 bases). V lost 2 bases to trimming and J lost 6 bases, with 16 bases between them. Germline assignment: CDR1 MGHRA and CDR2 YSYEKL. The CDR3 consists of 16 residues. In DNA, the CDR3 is TGCGCCAGCAGCCAAAGAATGTGGGGAGACGCCGGGGAGCTGTTTTTT. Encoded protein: CASSQRMWGDAGELFF.

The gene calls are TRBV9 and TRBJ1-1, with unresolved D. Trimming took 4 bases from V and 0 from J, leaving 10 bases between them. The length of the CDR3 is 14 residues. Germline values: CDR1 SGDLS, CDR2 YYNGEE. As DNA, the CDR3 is TGTGCCAGCAGCCGAAACTCTATGAACACTGAAGCTTTCTTT. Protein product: CASSRNSMNTEAFF.

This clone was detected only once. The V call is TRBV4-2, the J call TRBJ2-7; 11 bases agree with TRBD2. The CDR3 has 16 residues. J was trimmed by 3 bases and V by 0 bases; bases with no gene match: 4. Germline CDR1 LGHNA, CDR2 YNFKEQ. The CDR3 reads CASSQETSGDFYEQYF. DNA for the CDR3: TGTGCCAGCAGCCAAGAGACTAGCGGGGATTTCTACGAGCAGTACTTC.

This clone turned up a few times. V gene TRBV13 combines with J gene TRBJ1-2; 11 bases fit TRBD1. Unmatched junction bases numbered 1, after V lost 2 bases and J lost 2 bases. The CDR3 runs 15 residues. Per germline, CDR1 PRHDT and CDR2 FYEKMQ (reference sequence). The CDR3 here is CASSLRTGGNYGYTF. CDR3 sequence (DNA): TGTGCCAGCAGCTTAAGGACAGGGGGCAACTATGGCTACACCTTC.

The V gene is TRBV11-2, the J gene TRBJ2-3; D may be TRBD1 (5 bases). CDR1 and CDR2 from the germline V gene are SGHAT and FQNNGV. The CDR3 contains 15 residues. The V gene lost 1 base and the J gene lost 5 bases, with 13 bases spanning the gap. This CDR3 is CASSLAGQGGDTQYF. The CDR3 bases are TGTGCCAGCAGCTTAGCGGGCCAGGGCGGAGATACGCAGTATTTT.

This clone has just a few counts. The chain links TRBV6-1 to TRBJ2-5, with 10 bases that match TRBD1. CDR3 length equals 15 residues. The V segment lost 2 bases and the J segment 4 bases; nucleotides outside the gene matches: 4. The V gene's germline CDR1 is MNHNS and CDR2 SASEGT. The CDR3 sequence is CASSEIGTGAETQYF. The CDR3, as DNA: TGTGCCAGCAGTGAAATCGGGACAGGGGCAGAGACCCAGTACTTC.

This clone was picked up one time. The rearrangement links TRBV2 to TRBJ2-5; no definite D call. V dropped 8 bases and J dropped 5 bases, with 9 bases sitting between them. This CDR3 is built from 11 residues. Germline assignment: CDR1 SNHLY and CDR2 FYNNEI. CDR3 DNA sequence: TGTGCCAGCCTCGAGGCCGAGACCCAGTACTTC. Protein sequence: CASLEAETQYF.

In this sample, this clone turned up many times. The CDR3 here is CASSQDSASPTIEQFF. In nucleotides, the CDR3 is TGTGCCAGCAGCCAAGATAGTGCTAGCCCGACAATAGAGCAGTTCTTC. This rearrangement joins TRBV4-2 to TRBJ2-1; D is possibly TRBD2 (5 bases). Germline lookup yields CDR1 LGHNA and CDR2 YNFKEQ. Trimming left V 0 bases short and J 10 bases short, with 19 bases between. The CDR3 runs to 16 residues.

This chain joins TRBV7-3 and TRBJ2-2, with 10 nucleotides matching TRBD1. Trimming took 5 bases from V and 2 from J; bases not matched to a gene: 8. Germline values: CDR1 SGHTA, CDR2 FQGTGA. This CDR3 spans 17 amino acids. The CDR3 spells CASSLHGQGGNTGELFF. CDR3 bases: TGTGCCAGCAGCCTCCATGGACAGGGGGGTAACACCGGGGAGCTGTTTTTT.

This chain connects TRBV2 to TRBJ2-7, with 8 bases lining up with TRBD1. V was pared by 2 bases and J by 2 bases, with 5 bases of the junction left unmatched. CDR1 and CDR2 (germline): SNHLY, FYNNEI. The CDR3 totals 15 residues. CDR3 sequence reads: CASSERSGGAYEQYF. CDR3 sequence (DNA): TGTGCCAGCAGTGAAAGGTCAGGGGGCGCCTACGAGCAGTACTTC.

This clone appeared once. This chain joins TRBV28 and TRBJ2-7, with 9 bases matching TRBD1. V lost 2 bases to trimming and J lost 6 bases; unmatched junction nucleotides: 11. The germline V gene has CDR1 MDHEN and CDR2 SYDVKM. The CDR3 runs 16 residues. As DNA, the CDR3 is TGTGCCAGCAGTTTAACGGTTTGGAGGACAGGGGTCGAGCAGTACTTC. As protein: CASSLTVWRTGVEQYF. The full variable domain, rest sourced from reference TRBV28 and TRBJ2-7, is DVKVTQSSRYLVKRTGEKVFLECVQDMDHENMFWYRQDPGLGLRLIYFSYDVKMKEKGDIPEGYSVSREKKERFSLILESASTNQTSMYLCASSLTVWRTGVEQYFGPGTRLTVT.

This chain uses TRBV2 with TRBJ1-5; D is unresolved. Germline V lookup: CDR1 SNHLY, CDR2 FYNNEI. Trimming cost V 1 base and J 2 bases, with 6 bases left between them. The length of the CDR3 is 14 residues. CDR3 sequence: CASSEESGNQPQHF. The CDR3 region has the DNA TGTGCCAGCAGTGAAGAGAGTGGCAATCAGCCCCAGCATTTT. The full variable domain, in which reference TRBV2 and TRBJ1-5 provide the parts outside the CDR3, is EPEVTQTPSHQVTQMGQEVILRCVPISNHLYFYWYRQILGQKVEFLVSFYNNEISEKSEIFDDQFSVERPDGSNFTLKIRSTKLEDSAMYFCASSEESGNQPQHFGDGTRLSIL.

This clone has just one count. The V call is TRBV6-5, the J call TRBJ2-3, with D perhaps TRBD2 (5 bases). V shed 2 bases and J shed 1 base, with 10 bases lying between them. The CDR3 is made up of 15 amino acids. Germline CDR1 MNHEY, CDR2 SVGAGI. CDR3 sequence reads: CASSYAEAGTDTQYF. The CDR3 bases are TGTGCCAGCAGTTACGCGGAGGCAGGCACAGATACGCAGTATTTT.

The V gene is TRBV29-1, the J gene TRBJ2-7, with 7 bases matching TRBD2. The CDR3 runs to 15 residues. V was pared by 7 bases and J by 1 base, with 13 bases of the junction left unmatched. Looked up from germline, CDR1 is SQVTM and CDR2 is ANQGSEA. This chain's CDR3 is CSASVGGGRSYEQYF. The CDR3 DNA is TGCAGCGCTAGTGTTGGCGGGGGACGTTCCTACGAGCAGTACTTC.

The CDR3 DNA follows: TGTGCCAGCAGCACCGACAGGGGATGGGACGGGGAGCTGTTTTTT. Translation: CASSTDRGWDGELFF. V is TRBV5-6 and J is TRBJ2-2, with 8 bases fitting TRBD1. The CDR3 consists of 15 residues. V was pared by 4 bases and J by 7 bases, with 9 bases of the junction left unmatched. Germline CDR1 and CDR2: SGHDT and YYEEEE.

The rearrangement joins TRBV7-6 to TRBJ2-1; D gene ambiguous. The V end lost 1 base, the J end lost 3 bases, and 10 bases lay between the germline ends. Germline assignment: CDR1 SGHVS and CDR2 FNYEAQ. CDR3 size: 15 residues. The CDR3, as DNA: TGTGCCAGCAGCTTAGGCAGCTGGGGCTACAATGAGCAGTTCTTC. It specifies CASSLGSWGYNEQFF. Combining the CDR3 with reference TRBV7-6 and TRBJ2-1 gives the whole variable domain GAGVSQSPRYKVTKRGQDVALRCDPISGHVSLYWYRQALGQGPEFLTYFNYEAQQDKSGLPNDRFSAERPEGSISTLTIQRTEQRDSAMYRCASSLGSWGYNEQFFGPGTRLTVL.

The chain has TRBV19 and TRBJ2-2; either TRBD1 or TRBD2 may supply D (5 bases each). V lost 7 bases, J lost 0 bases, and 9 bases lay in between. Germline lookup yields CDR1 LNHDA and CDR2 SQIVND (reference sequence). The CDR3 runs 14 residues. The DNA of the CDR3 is TGTGCCAGTAATACGGGACCGAACACCGGGGAGCTGTTTTTT. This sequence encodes CASNTGPNTGELFF.

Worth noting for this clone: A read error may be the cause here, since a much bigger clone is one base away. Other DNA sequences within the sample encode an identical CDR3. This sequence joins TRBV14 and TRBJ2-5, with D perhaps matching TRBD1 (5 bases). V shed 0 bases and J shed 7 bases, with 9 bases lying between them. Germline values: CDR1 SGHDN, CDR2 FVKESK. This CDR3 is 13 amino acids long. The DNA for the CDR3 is TGTGCCAGCAGCCAAGAGCAGGGTGTGACCCAGTACTTC. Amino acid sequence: CASSQEQGVTQYF.